The 9 T cell receptor beta chains below all came from one sample that was sequenced in a study of T cell changes during pregnancy in multiple sclerosis. Clones were read by immunoSEQ multiplex PCR, and TCRdb kept only the in-frame ones, dropping some. The sample holds roughly 61,000 clones, 90% seen once. The source material was peripheral blood, sampled in the first trimester of pregnancy. The receptors derive from a female donor in good health, enrolled as a control in a pregnancy study.

The gene calls are TRBV7-9 and TRBJ2-7; 11 bases align to TRBD2. CDR3 length: 14 residues. J lost 2 bases, V lost 5 bases, and 2 bases had no gene match. CDR1 and CDR2 from the germline V gene are SEHNR and FQNEAQ (reference sequence). This CDR3 reads CASSPSGGTYEQYF. DNA of the CDR3: TGTGCCAGCAGCCCTAGCGGGGGGACCTACGAGCAGTACTTC.

This chain connects TRBV9 to TRBJ2-1; TRBD2 agrees at 10 bases. V lost 1 base to trimming and J lost 8 bases; unmatched junction nucleotides: 12. The CDR3 covers 17 residues. CDR1 is SGDLS and CDR2 is YYNGEE in the germline V gene. The CDR3 nucleotides are TGTGCCAGCAGCGTAAGGCTAGCGGGAGACTTTGGCGATGAGCAGTTCTTC. Protein sequence: CASSVRLAGDFGDEQFF. The full variable domain, in which reference TRBV9 and TRBJ2-1 provide the parts outside the CDR3, is DSGVTQTPKHLITATGQRVTLRCSPRSGDLSVYWYQQSLDQGLQFLIQYYNGEERAKGNILERFSAQQFPDLHSELNLSSLELGDSALYFCASSVRLAGDFGDEQFFGPGTRLTVL.

This rearrangement joins TRBV28 to TRBJ1-1, with no clear D. The CDR3 loop spans 13 amino acids. Germline CDR1 reads MDHEN; CDR2 reads SYDVKM. V lost 6 bases and J lost 3, with 11 bases in between. CDR3 nucleotides: TGTGCCAGCAGGGAGCGAGGTTACACTGAAGCTTTCTTT. This encodes CASRERGYTEAFF.

As regards this clone: At the DNA level, this CDR3 is encoded by other sequences in the same sample as well. This chain connects TRBV5-6 to TRBJ1-2; 11 bases are shared with TRBD1. The ends lost 4 bases at V and 8 bases at J; junction bases unmatched: 7. This CDR3 has 14 amino acids. CDR1 is SGHDT, CDR2 YYEEEE, per germline. CDR3 sequence reads: CASSLPGQGGGYTF. The CDR3 bases are TGTGCCAGCAGCCTTCCGGGACAGGGGGGAGGCTACACCTTC. The full variable domain, rest sourced from reference TRBV5-6 and TRBJ1-2, is DAGVTQSPTHLIKTRGQQVTLRCSPKSGHDTVSWYQQALGQGPQFIFQYYEEEERQRGNFPDRFSGHQFPNYSSELNVNALLLGDSALYLCASSLPGQGGGYTFGSGTRLTVV.

This chain joins TRBV27 and TRBJ1-2, with unresolved D. Germline lookup yields CDR1 MNHEY and CDR2 SMNVEV (reference sequence). The V end was cut by 2 bases, the J end by 0 bases, with 7 bases between. The CDR3 length is 14 residues. CDR3 coding DNA: TGTGCCAGCAGTTTAGCAGGTTCTAACTATGGCTACACCTTC. Its translation: CASSLAGSNYGYTF.

This clone appeared once. This chain connects TRBV18 to TRBJ1-1; D is possibly TRBD1 (5 bases). The CDR3 totals 15 residues. Between the trimmed V and J ends, which lost 1 base and 0 bases, there was a span of 9 bases. Germline V gene lookup returns CDR1 KGHSH and CDR2 LQKENI. The CDR3, as DNA: TGTGCCAGCTCACCACTGGGGCAATTGAACACTGAAGCTTTCTTT. Translated: CASSPLGQLNTEAFF.

This chain links TRBV19 with TRBJ2-7; 7 positions agree with TRBD1. The germline V gene has CDR1 LNHDA and CDR2 SQIVND (reference sequence). This CDR3 has 16 residues. V gave up 1 base and J gave up 5 bases; unmatched junction bases: 11. CDR3 protein: CASSIGDRHPVHEQYF. The CDR3 DNA reads TGTGCCAGTAGTATAGGGGACAGACACCCGGTCCACGAGCAGTACTTC. Drawing the rest from reference TRBV19 and TRBJ2-7, the complete variable domain is DGGITQSPKYLFRKEGQNVTLSCEQNLNHDAMYWYRQDPGQGLRLIYYSQIVNDFQKGDIAEGYSVSREKKESFPLTVTSAQKNPTAFYLCASSIGDRHPVHEQYFGPGTRLTVT.

This chain uses TRBV5-1 with TRBJ1-3, with TRBD1 identical over 7 bases. This CDR3 has 17 amino acids. The V gene end was trimmed by 3 bases and the J gene end by 0 bases; junction bases not matched to a gene: 9. The germline CDR1 and CDR2 sequences are SGHRS and YFSETQ. CDR3 DNA: TGCGCCAGCAGCTCAAGGACAGGTACGTTCTCTGGAAACACCATATATTTT. Its translation is CASSSRTGTFSGNTIYF.

This chain joins TRBV7-9 and TRBJ1-4; TRBD1 matches 9 bases. Germline CDR1 is SEHNR and CDR2 is FQNEAQ (reference sequence). Trimming took 3 bases from V and 8 from J; bases not matched to a gene: 4. The CDR3 is 14 residues long. The CDR3 loop reads CASSFGTGTEKLFF. CDR3 nucleotide sequence: TGTGCCAGCAGCTTCGGGACAGGGACAGAAAAACTGTTTTTT.